This passage covers 30 T cell receptor beta chains from one sample sequenced in a study of shared clonotypes between healthy human individuals (TCRdb year 2020). The library was made by the immunoSEQ multiplex PCR assay. The immuneACCESS repertoire file appears here via TCRdb, limited to in-frame rearrangements. These files lack a portion of the clones; in checked studies, under half of the deficit traces to unresolved V genes, and the cause of the others is not known. The sample has hundreds of thousands of clones on record, almost 95% of them singletons. The ten most abundant clones make up 20% to 30% of the sample. CD8 naive samples were CD45RO-negative cells positively selected for CCR7, giving a CD45RA+CCR7+ population that excluded TemRA cells. The sample comprised naive CD8+ T cells sorted from blood. The cell subset or site label corresponds to: CD45RA+CCR7+. These receptors all stem from a man between 25 and 39 years old in good health.

This clone appeared once. V gene TRBV10-1 combines with J gene TRBJ2-2, with 7 bases aligning to TRBD2. This CDR3 comprises 15 residues. J was trimmed by 4 bases and V by 2 bases; bases with no gene match: 4. Germline values: CDR1 WNHNN, CDR2 SYGVQD (reference sequence). This CDR3 is CASSETGGRTGELFF. The CDR3 region has the DNA TGCGCCAGCAGTGAGACGGGAGGACGCACCGGGGAGCTGTTTTTT.

This clone was seen repeatedly, ten times or more. This rearrangement joins TRBV11-3 to TRBJ2-1, with a possible D match to TRBD2 (5 bases). The CDR3 has 12 residues. The V end was cut by 4 bases, the J end by 10 bases, with 11 bases between. Germline V lookup: CDR1 SGHNT, CDR2 YENEEA. Written as DNA, the CDR3 is TGTGCCAGCAGCTCGATAGGAGGCGAGCAGTTCTTC. It translates to CASSSIGGEQFF.

The chain employs TRBV4-1 and TRBJ1-1, with D perhaps matching TRBD1 (6 bases). The V and J ends lost 5 bases and 1 base respectively, with 11 bases between them. This CDR3 region has 14 residues. Germline CDR1 and CDR2: MGHRA and YSYEKL. The CDR3 sequence is CASSSGGQNTEAFF. As DNA, the CDR3 is TGCGCCAGCAGCTCCGGGGGGCAGAACACTGAAGCTTTCTTT.

The chain employs TRBV4-3 and TRBJ2-3, with 8 nucleotides matching TRBD2. Per germline, CDR1 LGHNA and CDR2 YSLEER. J was trimmed by 0 bases and V by 3 bases; bases with no gene match: 14. This CDR3 is 19 amino acids long. CDR3 bases: TGCGCCAGCAGCCAGTGGAGGGTTAGCGGGACCCTTAGCACAGATACGCAGTATTTT. Protein product: CASSQWRVSGTLSTDTQYF.

This rearrangement joins TRBV27 to TRBJ2-1, with 10 bases aligning to TRBD1. Germline V gives CDR1 MNHEY, CDR2 SMNVEV (reference sequence). This CDR3 contains 17 residues. The V and J ends lost 6 bases and 4 bases, in that order; junction bases with no gene match: 12. CDR3 in amino acids: CASSPLPGQGVYNEQFF. The CDR3 coding sequence is TGTGCCAGCAGCCCGTTGCCTGGACAGGGGGTTTACAATGAGCAGTTCTTC.

The CDR3 is CASRSTGQGANEQFF. The CDR3 DNA reads as TGTGCCAGCAGGTCCACGGGACAGGGGGCTAATGAGCAGTTCTTC. The J gene is TRBJ2-1, the V gene TRBV27; TRBD1 agrees at 12 bases. The V segment lost 6 bases and the J segment 7 bases; nucleotides outside the gene matches: 7. Germline CDR1 is MNHEY and CDR2 is SMNVEV (reference sequence). The CDR3 consists of 15 residues.

The J gene is TRBJ2-1, the V gene TRBV19; 14 bases agree with TRBD2. V dropped 5 bases and J dropped 9; count of bases not matched to a gene: 6. CDR3 length: 15 amino acids. Germline V gene sequence: CDR1 LNHDA, CDR2 SQIVND (reference sequence). The CDR3 is CASSRGLAGGGEQFF. CDR3 in DNA: TGTGCCAGTAGTCGAGGACTAGCGGGAGGAGGTGAGCAGTTCTTC.

This clone has more than one count but fewer than ten. The chain couples TRBV28 to TRBJ2-7; 7 bases are a match to TRBD2. Germline values: CDR1 MDHEN, CDR2 SYDVKM. The CDR3 is made up of 14 amino acids. The junction had 5 bases not matched to a gene; V was cut back by 6 bases and J by 0 bases. The CDR3 is CASSERGSSYEQYF. CDR3 nucleotide sequence: TGTGCCAGCAGCGAGCGGGGTAGCTCCTACGAGCAGTACTTC.

This chain links TRBV7-9 with TRBJ2-7; maybe TRBD1 (6 bases). Looked up from germline, CDR1 is SEHNR and CDR2 is FQNEAQ (reference sequence). The CDR3 spans 15 residues. Trimming removed 6 bases at V and 3 bases at J, with 18 bases between. The CDR3 bases are TGTGCCAGCAGGGTGGGGGCCGATCATGTCTACGAGCAGTACTTC. This translates into CASRVGADHVYEQYF.

The chain has TRBV7-8 and TRBJ2-7; D ambiguous. Germline V CDR1 and CDR2: SGHVS, FQNEAQ. This CDR3 spans 15 amino acids. V lost 1 base and J 2 bases, leaving 12 bases between the germline ends. CDR3 loop: CASSLDPGSPYEQYF. As DNA, the CDR3 is TGTGCCAGCAGCTTAGATCCGGGCTCCCCCTACGAGCAGTACTTC.

The rearrangement uses TRBV11-1 and TRBJ2-5; 7 bases are shared with TRBD2. Losses at the gene ends were 2 bases for V and 5 bases for J; bases not matched to a gene: 5. The CDR3 loop spans 14 amino acids. CDR1 and CDR2 from the germline V gene are SGHAT and FQDESV (reference sequence). The CDR3 loop reads CASSLSGGEETQYF. Written as DNA, the CDR3 is TGTGCCAGCAGCTTATCGGGGGGTGAGGAGACCCAGTACTTC.

The chain links TRBV15 to TRBJ2-1; D is unresolved. Germline loops: CDR1 LNHNV, CDR2 YYDKDF (reference sequence). CDR3 size: 15 residues. V lost 0 bases and J lost 12, with 18 bases in between. The CDR3 coding sequence is TGTGCCACCAGCAGAGATGAGGCAACGGAAGCTGGGCAGTTCTTC. Protein: CATSRDEATEAGQFF.

This clone occurred once. The V call is TRBV19, the J call TRBJ2-7; maybe TRBD2 (5 bases). V lost 5 bases and J lost 0, with 17 bases in between. Germline CDR1 is LNHDA and CDR2 is SQIVND (reference sequence). The CDR3 length is 16 residues. CDR3 coding DNA: TGTGCCAGTAGTCCTAGCCCACCGGTCGTCTCCTACGAGCAGTACTTC. It encodes CASSPSPPVVSYEQYF.

As concerns this clone: Other DNA sequences in the sample encode the same CDR3. The chain recombines TRBV7-9 with TRBJ2-7; 10 bases agree with TRBD1. The junction had 1 base not matched to a gene; V was cut back by 1 base and J by 4 bases. Germline V gives CDR1 SEHNR, CDR2 FQNEAQ (reference sequence). The CDR3 is 14 amino acids. The CDR3 protein is CASSLVGQGYEQYF. CDR3 coding DNA: TGTGCCAGCAGCTTAGTGGGACAGGGGTACGAGCAGTACTTC.

This clone was counted a few times. Written as DNA, the CDR3 is TGTGCCAGCAGCCAGACTAGCAGATCGAACACCGGGGAGCTGTTTTTT. This gives the protein CASSQTSRSNTGELFF. The chain is built from TRBV7-6 and TRBJ2-2, with 7 bases aligning to TRBD2. This CDR3 comprises 16 residues. Germline values: CDR1 SGHVS, CDR2 FNYEAQ. Trimming cost V 5 bases and J 0 bases; bases outside gene matches: 6.

This sequence joins TRBV5-1 and TRBJ2-2; TRBD1 might be the D (5 bases). CDR3 length equals 14 residues. The V gene lost 3 bases and the J gene lost 7 bases, with 13 bases spanning the gap. Germline V gene sequence: CDR1 SGHRS, CDR2 YFSETQ. CDR3: CASSYDRPSGELFF. The CDR3 nucleotides read TGCGCCAGCAGCTATGACAGACCGAGCGGGGAGCTGTTTTTT.

The chain combines TRBV4-3 with TRBJ1-1; D unresolved. Germline CDR1 is LGHNA and CDR2 is YSLEER. CDR3 length: 16 residues. Trimming stripped 2 bases from V and 0 bases from J, with 13 bases between. CDR3 amino acids: CASSQTTAGLNTEAFF. CDR3 DNA sequence: TGCGCCAGCAGCCAAACCACGGCAGGCCTGAACACTGAAGCTTTCTTT.

The V call is TRBV10-2, the J call TRBJ2-5, with D unresolved. Germline CDR1 WSHSY, CDR2 SAAADI. The V end lost 4 bases, the J end lost 0 bases, and 6 bases lay between the germline ends. There are 13 residues in the CDR3. CDR3 protein: CASSVEYQETQYF. For the CDR3, the DNA is TGCGCCAGCAGTGTAGAGTACCAAGAGACCCAGTACTTC.

This chain joins TRBV6-5 and TRBJ1-2, with D possibly being TRBD1 (5 bases). V was clipped by 7 bases and J by 5 bases, with 14 bases between them. This CDR3 has 13 residues. Germline V gives CDR1 MNHEY, CDR2 SVGAGI. This CDR3 reads CASTNGAGYGYTF. The CDR3 DNA reads TGTGCCAGCACAAACGGGGCAGGGTATGGCTACACCTTC.

This sequence joins TRBV5-1 and TRBJ2-7, with a weak D call TRBD1 (5 bases). The CDR3 covers 15 residues. Germline CDR1 SGHRS, CDR2 YFSETQ. Trimming took 2 bases from V and 4 from J, leaving 16 bases between them. The CDR3 here is CASSFRPGRTYEQYF. The DNA for the CDR3 is TGCGCCAGCAGCTTTCGGCCCGGACGGACATACGAGCAGTACTTC.

The gene calls are TRBV9 and TRBJ2-5; D gene uncertain. The germline V gene has CDR1 SGDLS and CDR2 YYNGEE. This CDR3 comprises 15 residues. Trimming cost V 0 bases and J 4 bases, with 13 bases left between them. The DNA of the CDR3 is TGTGCCAGCAGCGTAGAGAAAGGGTTCAGAGAGACCCAGTACTTC. Translation gives CASSVEKGFRETQYF.

DNA for the CDR3: TGCGCCAGCAGCCAAGATCACAGCGATGCAACTAATGAAAAACTGTTTTTT. It encodes CASSQDHSDATNEKLFF. The V call is TRBV4-1, the J call TRBJ1-4; D is unclear. CDR1 and CDR2 (germline): MGHRA, YSYEKL. The V gene lost 0 bases and the J gene lost 0 bases, with 11 bases spanning the gap. The CDR3 is made up of 17 amino acids.

The V call is TRBV6-5, the J call TRBJ2-7; D is unclear. The CDR3 is 12 amino acids. V gave up 7 bases and J gave up 1 base, with 8 bases separating them. Germline values: CDR1 MNHEY, CDR2 SVGAGI. CDR3 nucleotide sequence: TGTGCCAGCAAGGCCCTGTCCTACGAGCAGTACTTC. Translating gives CASKALSYEQYF.

V gene TRBV28 combines with J gene TRBJ2-7, with D possibly called TRBD1 or TRBD2 (6 bases each). Germline values: CDR1 MDHEN, CDR2 SYDVKM. CDR3 size: 13 residues. The V and J ends lost 2 bases and 8 bases respectively, with 13 bases between them. The CDR3 DNA reads as TGTGCCAGCAGTTTAGGTTCGGGGGCCCAGCAGTACTTC. Amino acids: CASSLGSGAQQYF.

On this clone itself: At one of its ends the junction is not consistent with the germline gene, which may arise from a read error. The rearrangement uses TRBV6-1 and TRBJ1-5; D may be TRBD1 (5 bases). Germline V gene sequence: CDR1 MNHNS, CDR2 SASEGT. The CDR3 length is 16 residues. This CDR3 reads CASREGLLQGRQPQHF. The CDR3 DNA is TGTGCCAGCAGGGAAGGGTTACTTCAGGGCCGTCAGCCCCAGCATTTT.

V and J are TRBV27 and TRBJ2-3, with 9 positions matching TRBD2. The CDR3 is 17 residues long. With 5 bases clipped from V and 2 bases from J, the junction kept 11 bases outside the gene matches. Germline V CDR1 and CDR2: MNHEY, SMNVEV (reference sequence). CDR3 in amino acids: CASSPAGTSWITDTQYF. CDR3 in DNA: TGTGCCAGCAGTCCCGCCGGGACTAGCTGGATCACAGATACGCAGTATTTT.

The J gene is TRBJ2-2, the V gene TRBV11-2; tentatively, D is TRBD1 (6 bases). The length of the CDR3 is 16 residues. Germline loops: CDR1 SGHAT, CDR2 FQNNGV. V was clipped by 4 bases and J by 1 base, with 13 bases between them. The DNA of the CDR3 is TGTGCCAGCAGCTCGCCGACAGGACTGAACACCGGGGAGCTGTTTTTT. It is translated as CASSSPTGLNTGELFF.

This chain connects TRBV7-2 to TRBJ2-5; D unresolved. The germline V gene encodes CDR1 SGHTA and CDR2 FQGNSA. V lost 2 bases and J 5 bases, leaving 9 bases between the germline ends. CDR3 length: 13 residues. CDR3 nucleotide sequence: TGTGCCAGCAGCTTAAATCTCGAGGAGACCCAGTACTTC. This sequence encodes CASSLNLEETQYF. The variable domain in full, completed from reference TRBV7-2 and TRBJ2-5, reads GAGVSQSPSNKVTEKGKDVELRCDPISGHTALYWYRQSLGQGLEFLIYFQGNSAPDKSGLPSDRFSAERTGGSVSTLTIQRTQQEDSAVYLCASSLNLEETQYFGPGTRLLVL.

In this sample, this clone turned up a few times. CDR3 loop: CASSLRDRGTDTQYF. The DNA for the CDR3 is TGTGCCAGTAGCCTCCGGGACAGGGGAACAGATACGCAGTATTTT. The V and J genes are TRBV19 and TRBJ2-3, with 10 bases fitting TRBD1. CDR1 LNHDA and CDR2 SQIVND come from the germline V gene (reference sequence). Trimming at V came to 6 bases and at J to 3 bases, leaving 6 bases not matched to a gene. This CDR3 region has 15 residues.

This clone was seen a few times. The chain joins TRBV30 to TRBJ2-3; a possible D gene is TRBD2 (5 bases). The CDR3 covers 14 residues. Germline V gene sequence: CDR1 GTSNPN, CDR2 SVGIG (reference sequence). V lost 1 base and J lost 0, with 8 bases in between. CDR3 region: CAWSEAVSTDTQYF. Here the CDR3 DNA reads TGTGCCTGGAGTGAAGCGGTGAGCACAGATACGCAGTATTTT.